The present T cell receptor (beta chain) was sequenced within a study of T cells after yellow fever vaccination (dated by TCRdb to between 2018 and 2021). Notes on the research overall: The SMART-Seq v4 Ultra Low Input RNA kit was used to prepare libraries from fractions with low cell numbers. To follow T-cell clones before and after primary and booster YFV17D yellow fever vaccination, bulk TCR alpha and beta repertoires were sequenced over time. Two healthy male donors, one aged 18 to 30 and one aged 30 to 40 years, were included in the cohort. Blood samples were taken at several timepoints before and after primary and secondary immunization, and bulk PBMC replicates and cell subsets were isolated.

Beyond this particular receptor, the publication reports: A small fraction of clonotypes appeared in both the CD4 and CD8 compartments, likely as a result of convergent recombination. Most clones expanded after primary vaccination were re-detected after the booster (almost 98% of CD4 and around 88% of CD8), suggesting broad memory maintenance. Computational filtering was needed because FACS-sorted repertoires could contain abundant contaminating clonotypes from the bulk population. The study included only a couple of donors, which limits how far the findings can be generalized. Compared with the primary T-cell response, the secondary T-cell response was faster but weaker, reaching its peak on day 5 rather than on day 15.

This specimen's treatment or condition label, per the study, means: live attenuated yellow fever vaccine strain. A standard Ficoll-Paque protocol was used to isolate PBMCs from peripheral blood. Dynabeads CD4 and CD8 positive selection kits were used to isolate CD4 and CD8 T-cell fractions. RNA was extracted with TriZol from bulk PBMCs, CD4 and CD8 fractions, and dextramer-positive and dextramer-negative fractions. CDR3 length: 15 amino acids, cysteine to phenylalanine. Kept here is only the CDR3 DNA, which spans 45 bases and is read in frame from base 1. V loses 6 bases at its end and J loses 4 bases; junction bases beyond the gene matches: 14. Reading the germline V gene (reference sequence) gives CDR1 DFQATT and CDR2 SNEGSKA. TCR cDNA was synthesized by 5'RACE template switching, through which a universal primer site and unique molecular identifiers were introduced. Priming for cDNA synthesis came from both the TCR alpha and TCR beta constant segments. Two PCR steps were used to amplify libraries, with sample barcodes and sequencing adapters being added in the second step. Sequencing of libraries was done on Illumina HiSeq 2500 (2x100 bp) or NovaSeq (2x150 bp). On the authors' methods: Reads were demultiplexed and collapsed into UMI consensus sequences with MIGEC, and V(D)J alignment was performed with MiXCR. Clonotypes responding to the vaccine were identified with edgeR on replicate PBMC samples, with the criteria of FDR below 0.01 and a log2 fold change above 5 up to day 15. CD4 or CD8 identity was assigned to each bulk clonotype according to whether the clonotype was present at higher abundance in the sequenced CD4 repertoire or the sequenced CD8 repertoire. In TCRdb, the public reads were trimmed at Q25 with fastp and aligned with MiXCR, with productive beta chains retained. Each entry merges the rows of one CDR3 protein and shows their most common DNA and genes. The V and J calls come from TCRdb's annotation, not from the publication. The sample has 100,000 to 150,000 distinct CDR3 sequences on record, about 7% of them singletons. 2% to 3% of the sample is in the top ten clones.

Many counts were recorded for this clonotype. It lacks a known antigen. No base quality information exists; no much larger clone differs at one position. The input for sequencing was CD4+ T cells sorted from PBMCs, taken roughly 10 days after the first yellow fever vaccination. The source of this sequence is a man between 18 and 35 years old who received the YFV17D yellow fever vaccine. The sequence is built from TRBV20-1 and TRBJ1-1; a stretch of 7 junction bases matches TRBD1. The sequenced DNA is TGCAGTGCGACGGGACAGCGGGGATCGAGCACTGAAGCTTTCTTT. Protein translation: CSATGQRGSSTEAFF.